The 6 T cell receptor beta chains reported below all come from one sample, sequenced in a study of spatial heterogeneity in lung cancer. TCRdb fed the 5' RACE reads into MiXCR, producing one record per CDR3 protein. The data show approximately 52,000 distinct CDR3 sequences, roughly 7% seen once. Documented time point: sample taken at primary tumor resection. The input material, whole RNA from tumor, nontumor lung or frozen PBMC, was sequenced unsorted. The specimen comprised PBMCs, sampled at surgery. These receptors were taken from a female donor with early-stage non-small cell lung cancer.

This clonotype was counted a few times. CDR3 bases: TGTGCCAGTGCCCGACTAAACCTAGCGGAGATAAAAGAGACCCAGTACTTC. This codes for CASARLNLAEIKETQYF. J is TRBJ2-5 and V is TRBV6-2 or TRBV6-3; the match to TRBD2 covers 7 bases. The junction had 19 bases not matched to a gene; V was cut back by 9 bases and J by 3 bases. Germline CDR1 MNHEY, CDR2 SVGEGT. This CDR3 has 17 amino acids.

This clonotype occurred many times. The chain couples TRBV5-1 to TRBJ2-3, with 9 bases that match TRBD2. This CDR3 contains 16 residues. Germline V CDR1 and CDR2: SGHRS, YFSETQ. Trimming removed 4 bases from V and 4 bases from J; junction bases left unmatched: 10. The CDR3 DNA reads as TGCGCCAGCAGCCTCTCCCCAGCGGGGGGCGCAGATACGCAGTATTTT. The encoded protein is CASSLSPAGGADTQYF.

This clonotype appeared many times. V and J are TRBV5-8 and TRBJ1-5, with D possibly being TRBD1 (6 bases). This CDR3 is 15 amino acids long. The V end lost 5 bases, the J end lost 0 bases, and 12 bases lay between the germline ends. Germline V lookup: CDR1 SGHTS, CDR2 YDEGEE. CDR3 nucleotides: TGTGCCAGCAGTTCGGACAGATATAGCAATCAGCCCCAGCATTTT. This translates into CASSSDRYSNQPQHF.

Comments on this clonotype: Just one base apart from a much larger clone, this may be a read error. CDR3 nucleotide sequence: TGCGCCAGCAGCCAAGGGGCCGTGTACACTGAAGCTTTCTTT. It is translated as CASSQGAVYTEAFF. This chain uses TRBV4-3 with TRBJ1-1; no clear D. Trimming pared 1 base from V and 3 bases from J, leaving 9 bases between. Germline V CDR1 and CDR2: LGHNA, YSLEER. The length of the CDR3 is 14 residues.

Ten or more counts support this clonotype. The chain uses TRBV28 and TRBJ1-1, with D possibly being TRBD1 (6 bases). The CDR3 runs 13 residues. V was clipped by 6 bases and J by 5 bases, with 13 bases between them. Germline V CDR1 and CDR2: MDHEN, SYDVKM. The DNA of the CDR3 is TGTGCCAGCAGCCGCAGGGGCGGAACTGAAGCTTTCTTT. Amino acids: CASSRRGGTEAFF.

This sequence joins TRBV6-5 and TRBJ1-1, with no clear D. CDR3 length: 14 amino acids. V gave up 8 bases and J gave up 4 bases, with 17 bases separating them. Germline-derived CDR1 and CDR2 are MNHEY and SVGAGI. CDR3 DNA: TGTGCCAGCTCTCCCTCTGGGTCGAGCACTGAAGCTTTCTTT. It codes for CASSPSGSSTEAFF.